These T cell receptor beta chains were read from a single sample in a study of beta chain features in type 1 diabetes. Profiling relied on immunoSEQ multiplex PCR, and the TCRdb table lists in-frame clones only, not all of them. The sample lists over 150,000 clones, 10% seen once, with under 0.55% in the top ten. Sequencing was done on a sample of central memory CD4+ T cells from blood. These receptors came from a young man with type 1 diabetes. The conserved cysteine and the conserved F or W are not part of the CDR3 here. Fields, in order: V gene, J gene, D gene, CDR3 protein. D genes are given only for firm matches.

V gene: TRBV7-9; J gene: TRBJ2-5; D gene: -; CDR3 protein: ASSLISGGTQY
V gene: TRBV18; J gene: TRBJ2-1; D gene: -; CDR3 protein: ASSPNSYEQF
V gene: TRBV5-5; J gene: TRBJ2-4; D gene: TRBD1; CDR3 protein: ASSLTPGQGTIQY
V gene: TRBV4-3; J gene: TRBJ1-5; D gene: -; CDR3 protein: ASSLKWGTPNQPQH
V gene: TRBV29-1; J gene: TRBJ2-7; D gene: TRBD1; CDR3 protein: SVRKTGGYEQY
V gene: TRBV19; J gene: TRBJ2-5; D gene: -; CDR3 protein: ASGAGWETQY
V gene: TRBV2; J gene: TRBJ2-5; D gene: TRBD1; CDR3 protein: ASSEEVQGAGLETQY
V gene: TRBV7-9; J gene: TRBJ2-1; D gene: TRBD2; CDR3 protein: ASSFLAGIVYNEQF
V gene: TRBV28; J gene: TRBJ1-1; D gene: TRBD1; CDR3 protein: ASSFPKGATEAF
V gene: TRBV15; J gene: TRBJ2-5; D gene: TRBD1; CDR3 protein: ATLDRGTFKETQY
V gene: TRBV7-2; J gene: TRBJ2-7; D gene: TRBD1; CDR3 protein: ASSFSGTGSYEQY
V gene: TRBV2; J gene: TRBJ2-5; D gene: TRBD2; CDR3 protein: ASSERGGSGETQY
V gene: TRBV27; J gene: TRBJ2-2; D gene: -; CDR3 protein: ASTRFGGGSGELF
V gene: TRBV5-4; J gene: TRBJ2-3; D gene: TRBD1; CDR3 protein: ASRQGADRTDTQY
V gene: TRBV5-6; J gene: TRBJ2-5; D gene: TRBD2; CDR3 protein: ASSLLGSGGIETQY
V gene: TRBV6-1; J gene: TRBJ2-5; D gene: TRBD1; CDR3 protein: ASSGWTGETQY
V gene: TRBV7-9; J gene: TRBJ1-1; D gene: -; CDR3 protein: ASSFAGGNTEAF
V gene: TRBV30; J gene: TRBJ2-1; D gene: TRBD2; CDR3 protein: GLRFWTSGRAPPYNEQF
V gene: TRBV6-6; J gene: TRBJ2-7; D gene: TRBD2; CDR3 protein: ASSYLLAASRYEQY
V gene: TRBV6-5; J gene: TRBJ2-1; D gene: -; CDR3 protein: ASRSGNGDEQF
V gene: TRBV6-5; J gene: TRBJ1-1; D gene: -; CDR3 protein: ASGQGSGTEAF
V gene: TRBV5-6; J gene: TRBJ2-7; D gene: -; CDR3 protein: ASSSRALSYEQY
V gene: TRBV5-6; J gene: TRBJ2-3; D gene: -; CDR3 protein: ASSLVSGATDTQY
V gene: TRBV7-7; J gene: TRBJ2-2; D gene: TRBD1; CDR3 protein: ASSPTGVTGELF
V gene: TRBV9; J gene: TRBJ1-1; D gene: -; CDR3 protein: ASSVGEGSNTEAF
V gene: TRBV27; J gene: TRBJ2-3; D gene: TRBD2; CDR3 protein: ASSFELAGVGDTQY
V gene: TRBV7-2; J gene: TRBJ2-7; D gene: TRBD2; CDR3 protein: ASSRKLVSGSSYEQY
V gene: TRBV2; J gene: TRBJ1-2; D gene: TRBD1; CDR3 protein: ASTTRGTGAGYT
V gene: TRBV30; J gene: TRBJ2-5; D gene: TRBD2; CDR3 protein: AWSRGRMKTQY
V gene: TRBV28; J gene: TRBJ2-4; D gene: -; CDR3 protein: ASSLGGQRVAKNIQY
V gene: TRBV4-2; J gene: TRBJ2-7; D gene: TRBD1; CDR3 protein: ASTLSPGTEYEQY
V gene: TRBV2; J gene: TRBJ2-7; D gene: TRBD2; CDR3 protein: ASKGTSGSLSVSEQY
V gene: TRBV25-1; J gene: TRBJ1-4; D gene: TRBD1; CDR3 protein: ASSEPGGQLEKLF
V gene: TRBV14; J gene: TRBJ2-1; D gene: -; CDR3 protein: ASSQDRVNRELNEQF
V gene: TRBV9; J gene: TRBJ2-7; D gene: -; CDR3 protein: ASSVDWGGAYEQY
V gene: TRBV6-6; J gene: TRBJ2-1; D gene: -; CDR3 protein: ASSYDAGTTYNEQF
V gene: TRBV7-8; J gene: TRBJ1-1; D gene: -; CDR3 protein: ASSLRLGVDTEAF
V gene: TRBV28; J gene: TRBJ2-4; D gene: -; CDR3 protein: ASRKELSQGNIQY
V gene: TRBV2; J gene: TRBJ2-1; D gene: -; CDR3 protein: ASALREQF
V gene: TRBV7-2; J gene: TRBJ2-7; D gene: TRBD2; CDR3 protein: ASSLASGRRAYEQY
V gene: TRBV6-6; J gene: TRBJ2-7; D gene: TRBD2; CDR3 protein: ASSRTSDEQY
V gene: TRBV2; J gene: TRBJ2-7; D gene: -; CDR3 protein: ASTTSSYEQY
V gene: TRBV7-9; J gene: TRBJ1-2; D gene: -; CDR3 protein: ASSLWGGGYT
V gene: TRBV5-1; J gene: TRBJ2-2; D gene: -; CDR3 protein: ASSPQGAWTSGNTGELF
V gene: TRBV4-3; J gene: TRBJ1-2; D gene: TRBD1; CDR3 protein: ASSPDRGKGANYGYT
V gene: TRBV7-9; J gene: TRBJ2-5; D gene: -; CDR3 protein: ASSFTTGTQY
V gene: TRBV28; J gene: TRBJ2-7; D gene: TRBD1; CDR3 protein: ASSWWGTGTVEQY
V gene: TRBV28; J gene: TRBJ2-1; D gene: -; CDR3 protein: ASHVGNNEQF
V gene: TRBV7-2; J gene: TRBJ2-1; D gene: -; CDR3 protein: ASSLDSSGRADNNEQF
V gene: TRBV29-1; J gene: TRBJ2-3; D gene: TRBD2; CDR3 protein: SVRTSAGTDTQY
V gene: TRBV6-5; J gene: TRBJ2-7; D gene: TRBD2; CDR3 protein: ASSYSGRSDEQY
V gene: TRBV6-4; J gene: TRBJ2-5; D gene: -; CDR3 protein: ASSERQETQY
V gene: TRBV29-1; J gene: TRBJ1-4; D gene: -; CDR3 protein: SGQTVNEKLF
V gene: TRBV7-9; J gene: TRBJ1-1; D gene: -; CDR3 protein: ASSLGVLRDTEAF
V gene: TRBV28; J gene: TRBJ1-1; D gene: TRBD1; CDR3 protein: ASSLGGQPLGAF